This T cell receptor (beta chain) was profiled in a study of blood T cell repertoires in COVID-19. Germline assignment: CDR1 MNHEY and CDR2 SVGAGI. The length of the CDR3 is 14 residues. J was trimmed by 3 bases and V by 0 bases; bases with no gene match: 2. Clinical histories supplied by participants themselves formed the basis of cohort assignment. Original analysis: Researchers report that nucleated cell counts were estimated from reference gene primer amplification. The table came from immunoSEQ multiplex PCR; TCRdb's copy has only in-frame clones and leaves some out. V and J calls and clone size follow that table, whereas D and trimming were derived from the DNA. Found here are 310,000 or so clones, roughly 89% of them singletons; the top ten hold over 6%.

This sequence originates from a woman aged 40 to 50 who had recovered from COVID-19. The material sequenced was PBMCs or T cells enriched from blood (not recorded which). The rearrangement uses TRBV6-5 and TRBJ2-7, with TRBD1 identical over 7 bases. CDR3 in amino acids: CASSYSGTDYEQYF. The CDR3 DNA reads as TGTGCCAGCAGTTACTCCGGGACAGACTACGAGCAGTACTTC.